The sequence of this T cell receptor beta chain was determined in a study of beta chain features in type 1 diabetes. The study, taken as a whole, reports: Junctions at VDJ sites from type 1 diabetes patients had fewer insertions and more deletions.

This clone was seen more than once but under ten times. Its antigen remains unknown. Germline-derived CDR1 and CDR2 are SEHNR and FQNEAQ (reference sequence). The ends were cut back, 2 bases at V and 8 bases at J, with 7 bases in the middle. The CDR3 has 12 amino acids. As every portion of the isolated RNA was reverse transcribed, the sequencing read expressed TCRB transcripts. Sequenced by immunoSEQ multiplex PCR; TCRdb stores in-frame clones only, minus some. Among about 330,000 clones listed, 11% were seen once. The sequence came from a woman in her 30s in good health. The rearrangement joins TRBV7-9 to TRBJ2-1; TRBD2 is a possible D gene (5 bases). Source material: naive CD4+ T cells from blood. CDR3 loop: CASSLLRDEQFF. For the CDR3, the DNA is TGTGCCAGCAGCTTATTGAGGGATGAGCAGTTCTTC. The variable domain in full, completed from reference TRBV7-9 and TRBJ2-1, reads DTGVSQNPRHKITKRGQNVTFRCDPISEHNRLYWYRQTLGQGPEFLTYFQNEAQLEKSRLLSDRFSAERPKGSFSTLEIQRTEQGDSAMYLCASSLLRDEQFFGPGTRLTVL.